The 4 T cell receptor beta chains reported below all come from one sample, sequenced in a study of shared clonotypes between healthy human individuals (dated by TCRdb to about 2020). Library method: the immunoSEQ multiplex PCR assay. TCRdb retrieved this table from immuneACCESS and kept in-frame rearrangements only. Not all clones are present; in checked studies, unresolved V genes account for under half, and no reason is known for the remainder. Across this sample there are over a million clones, with approximately 80% seen only once. More than 0.55% of the sample is held by the ten biggest clonotypes. Sequencing was performed on memory CD4+ T cells from PBMCs. This specimen's cell subset or site label, interpreted: CD45RA-negative fraction. All receptors derive from a man aged 18 to 29 in good health. Some clones in this sample may be carry-over from other donors' samples.

This clone was seen only a few times. This may arise from a read error, as a much more abundant clone is one base away. In nucleotides, the CDR3 is TGCGCCAGCAGCTTGATAGGGGATCAGCCCCAGCATTTT. This codes for CASSLIGDQPQHF. The chain is built from TRBV5-1 and TRBJ1-5; D might be TRBD1 (5 bases). CDR3 size: 13 residues. Per the germline V gene, CDR1 is SGHRS and CDR2 is YFSETQ. V was cut by 1 base and J by 5 bases, with 7 bases left in between.

The chain has TRBV16 and TRBJ1-1; D unresolved. This CDR3 contains 15 residues. Germline CDR1 and CDR2: KGHSY and FQNENV. V gave up 1 base and J gave up 0 bases, with 9 bases separating them. The CDR3 DNA sequence: TGTGCCAGCAGCCAATATCCCACCATGAACACTGAAGCTTTCTTT. Its translation: CASSQYPTMNTEAFF.

This rearrangement joins TRBV4-1 to TRBJ1-3, with D unresolved. The length of the CDR3 is 13 residues. Germline V gene lookup returns CDR1 MGHRA and CDR2 YSYEKL. Trimming took off 1 base at V and 9 bases at J, with 10 bases between the two ends. DNA for the CDR3: TGCGCCAGCAGCCAAGCCCCGGCCCCCACCATATATTTT. It encodes CASSQAPAPTIYF.

The chain links TRBV7-2 to TRBJ2-3; 10 nucleotides match TRBD2. This CDR3 spans 17 amino acids. Trimming took 1 base from V and 0 from J; bases not matched to a gene: 4. The germline V gene has CDR1 SGHTA and CDR2 FQGNSA. The DNA for the CDR3 is TGTGCCAGCAGCTTAGTGCTAGCGGGAGCCAGCACAGATACGCAGTATTTT. It codes for CASSLVLAGASTDTQYF.